This TCR beta chain was found in a study of cytomegalovirus exposure and HLA in healthy donors. Study conclusions and caveats: TCR sequences were mostly rare, though some public TCRs occurred in many donors. Later work found most CMV-associated TCR beta chains apparently HLA-restricted.

13 Jbeta primers and 60 Vbeta primers were used for the PCR. TCRdb's copy holds only in-frame clones and misses some; the assay was immunoSEQ multiplex PCR. The table shows more than 150,000 clones, with around 80% occurring only once. Healthy bone marrow donors made up the donors. A note on this clone: What it binds is not known.

CDR1 is LGHNA and CDR2 is YNFKEQ in the germline V gene. The CDR3 length is 16 residues. Trimming took off 5 bases at V and 0 bases at J, with 11 bases between the two ends. The sample taken for sequencing was PBMCs. This chain joins TRBV4-2 and TRBJ2-6, with D perhaps matching TRBD1 (5 bases). This receptor was obtained from a girl aged 10-17 years in good health and CMV-seropositive. The DNA for the CDR3 is TGTGCCAGCAGCGCACCAGGGCCCTCTGGGGCCAACGTCCTGACTTTC. Its translation is CASSAPGPSGANVLTF.